The 10 T cell receptor beta chains in this list originate from one sample, sequenced in a study of T cell responses to AZD1222 COVID-19 vaccine. Assay used: immunoSEQ multiplex PCR; TCRdb lists only in-frame clones, some missing. Among around 140,000 clones listed, over 85% were seen once. Sequenced here: peripheral blood, sampled on day 0 of AZD1222 vaccination. Every receptor here comes from an adult in good health.

This clone was observed a single time. The gene calls are TRBV7-2 and TRBJ2-1; 11 bases are a match to TRBD2. The CDR3 totals 17 residues. With 1 base clipped from V and 3 bases from J, the junction kept 5 bases outside the gene matches. CDR1 and CDR2 (germline): SGHTA, FQGNSA. In nucleotides, the CDR3 is TGTGCCAGCAGCTTAGTGTCTAGCGGGAGGAGCTACAATGAGCAGTTCTTC. Protein: CASSLVSSGRSYNEQFF.

The chain is built from TRBV25-1 and TRBJ1-6; the D is unclear. Germline assignment: CDR1 MGHDK and CDR2 SYGVNS. The CDR3 runs to 12 residues. V was shortened by 3 bases and J by 9 bases, with 6 bases between the two germline ends. In DNA form, the CDR3 reads TGTGCCAGCAGTGAGGGGTTTTCACCCCTCCACTTT. The encoded protein is CASSEGFSPLHF.

This chain uses TRBV28 with TRBJ2-7; D ambiguous. The germline gives CDR1 MDHEN, CDR2 SYDVKM. The length of the CDR3 is 15 residues. Trimming removed 3 bases at V and 1 base at J, with 13 bases between. In DNA, the CDR3 is TGTGCCAGCAGTTTGTTCAAAGGAGAATCCTACGAGCAGTACTTC. This encodes CASSLFKGESYEQYF.

The CDR3 DNA sequence: TGTGCCAGCAGCCGAGACAGTCTGGGATACTATGGCTACACCTTC. Residues: CASSRDSLGYYGYTF. This rearrangement joins TRBV6-5 to TRBJ1-2, with TRBD1 as a possible D gene (5 bases). The CDR3 has 15 amino acids. Trimming pared 6 bases from V and 3 bases from J, leaving 17 bases between. Looked up from germline, CDR1 is MNHEY and CDR2 is SVGAGI.

This chain joins TRBV28 and TRBJ1-5; the match to TRBD1 covers 8 bases. The V gene end was trimmed by 8 bases and the J gene end by 4 bases; junction bases not matched to a gene: 7. The CDR3 is 14 amino acids. The V gene's germline CDR1 is MDHEN and CDR2 SYDVKM. CDR3: CASGETGENQPQHF. The CDR3 region has the DNA TGTGCCAGCGGGGAGACAGGGGAAAATCAGCCCCAGCATTTT.

This clone was observed a single time. This chain uses TRBV21-1 with TRBJ1-5. TRBV21-1 is a documented pseudogene. CDR3 length equals 16 residues. CDR3 coding DNA: TGTGCCAGCAGCAAAGTACGTAGCAGATTCCCTTGGCCCCAGCATTTT. It codes for CASSKVRSRFPWPQHF.

This rearrangement joins TRBV7-9 to TRBJ1-2; weak D call: TRBD1 (5 bases). V shed 5 bases and J shed 8 bases, with 18 bases lying between them. This CDR3 contains 14 residues. Germline assignment: CDR1 SEHNR and CDR2 FQNEAQ (reference sequence). DNA for the CDR3: TGTGCCAGCAGCCCCTTGGGGGAAGGAGGCGGCTACACCTTC. It translates to CASSPLGEGGGYTF.

The rearrangement joins TRBV27 to TRBJ2-2, with D maybe TRBD2 (6 bases). Between the trimmed V and J ends, which lost 3 bases and 0 bases, there was a span of 11 bases. CDR1 is MNHEY and CDR2 is SMNVEV in the germline V gene (reference sequence). This CDR3 is 16 amino acids long. Here the CDR3 reads CASSFLSSANTGELFF. The CDR3 DNA reads as TGTGCCAGCAGTTTTCTATCTAGCGCGAACACCGGGGAGCTGTTTTTT.

Details on this clone: The same CDR3 can be traced to other DNA sequences in this sample. The chain carries TRBV9 and TRBJ1-2; TRBD1 is a possible D gene (5 bases). The germline V and J ends were trimmed by 0 bases and 6 bases, with 6 bases remaining between them. This CDR3 region has 12 residues. Germline values: CDR1 SGDLS, CDR2 YYNGEE. The CDR3 spells CASSVEGNGYTF. The CDR3 DNA sequence: TGTGCCAGCAGCGTAGAGGGGAATGGCTACACCTTC.

This chain uses TRBV28 with TRBJ1-5; D perhaps matches TRBD1 (6 bases). The germline V and J ends were trimmed by 3 bases and 0 bases, with 9 bases remaining between them. The CDR3 extends over 15 amino acids. Germline CDR1 MDHEN, CDR2 SYDVKM. CDR3 in amino acids: CASSFRGYSNQPQHF. In nucleotides, the CDR3 is TGTGCCAGCAGTTTTAGGGGGTATAGCAATCAGCCCCAGCATTTT.